The T cell receptor (beta chain) described here comes from a study of CD8+ T cells in alopecia areata. Study outcomes and limitations: Having one nonresponder leaves uncertain how baseline CD8+ expansion relates to response.

Sequencing templates came from extracted RNA that was reverse transcribed into cDNA. Profiled with immunoSEQ multiplex PCR; TCRdb holds only in-frame clones, not every one. The sample holds a few hundred thousand clones, around two fifths seen once. The treatment is: oral pan-JAK inhibitor, 5-10 mg twice daily. The trim removed 5 bases at V and 3 bases at J, leaving 8 bases unmatched. In germline, CDR1 is MDHEN, CDR2 SYDVKM. The CDR3 loop spans 15 amino acids. Note on this clone: Its specificity is unknown.

Sequences were derived from CD4+ T cells sorted from blood, sampled around week 34, from a patient treated with tofacitinib. J is TRBJ2-7 and V is TRBV28, with 9 bases fitting TRBD1. This receptor was taken from a human donor with alopecia areata. CDR3 in amino acids: CASSTRDRALYEQYF. CDR3 nucleotide sequence: TGTGCCAGCAGTACCCGGGACAGGGCCCTCTACGAGCAGTACTTC. The complete variable domain, with remaining parts taken from reference TRBV28 and TRBJ2-7, reads DVKVTQSSRYLVKRTGEKVFLECVQDMDHENMFWYRQDPGLGLRLIYFSYDVKMKEKGDIPEGYSVSREKKERFSLILESASTNQTSMYLCASSTRDRALYEQYFGPGTRLTVT.